This T cell receptor beta chain originates from a study of tumor and adjacent non-tumor tissue in lung cancer (dated by TCRdb to 2017 to 2018). Notes on the research overall: The cohort included around twelve adenocarcinoma, 2 squamous cell carcinoma and 1 small cell lung cancer patients. For each patient, one tumor sample and one normal lung sample were taken, giving thirty paired specimens that underwent TCRbeta CDR3 sequencing. Ages among the 15 or so patients ranged from about 31 to 80 years, there were approximately 10 men and 5 women, and disease was at TNM stage I to III. Sequencing produced 125,075,908 productive TCRbeta reads in total, an average of approximately 4.1 million reads per sample. The study compared bulk TCRbeta repertoires between lung tumor tissue and matched distant non-tumor lung tissue from over 13 lung cancer patients. What the study reported, not specific to this receptor: Tumor tissue showed significantly greater TCR diversity (inverse Simpson) than normal lung tissue (about 400 vs 150, P = 0.0075, Mann-Whitney U test). Peripheral blood was not sequenced, so blood TCRbeta repertoires in these lung cancer patients were not examined. The cohort had only about 16 patients, and the authors noted that larger samples and more detailed clinical data are needed. The methods do not name the sequencing platform or mention unique molecular identifiers. TCR diversity was significantly higher in younger patients, and higher tumor TCR diversity was associated with shorter overall and disease-free survival. A significantly larger cumulative share of the repertoire was made up by the top 100 clones in normal lung than in tumor tissue.

With regard to this clonotype: Its antigen remains unidentified. Without the conserved terminal phenylalanine or tryptophan, this CDR3 likely stems from a read error.

V drops 2 bases and J drops 4 bases, leaving 21 bases in between. The CDR3 is 17 amino acids long, termini counted. The entry retains the CDR3 DNA only, 51 bases that are in frame from base 1. CDR1 and CDR2, looked up from the germline V gene, are MNHEY and SVGAGI. The receptor library was made with multiplex PCR. For sequencing, an Illumina HiSeq 2500 was employed. TCRbeta libraries were built by three rounds of nested PCR using primers (Table S4), following protocols modified from ARM-PCR. Before sequencing, PCR products in the 200-500 bp range were cut out of the gel and cleaned up using the QIAquick gel extraction kit. Under the source paper's analysis protocol: Reads were cleaned with Trimmomatic, merged with FLASH into complete CDR3 sequences, and assigned to V(D)J germline segments with MiTCR. Clonal diversity was computed as the inverse Simpson's index with VDJtools. In-frame sequences without a premature stop codon were defined as productive reads. TCRdb took the public reads, trimmed them with fastp at Q25, ran MiXCR for clone calling and kept in-frame beta chains. Rows merge per CDR3 protein into single entries with the most common DNA and genes. What appears here as the V and J calls and clone size reflects TCRdb's work, not the paper's. This sample comprises 70,000 or so distinct CDR3 sequences, approximately 63% of them detected only once. The ten largest make up roughly a fifth of the sample.

RNA was isolated from bulk, unsorted tissue, and RNA quality was assessed with a NanoDrop ND-1000 and an Agilent 2100. Donors were newly diagnosed lung cancer patients admitted for thoracic surgery in China between August and November 2014, without prior chemotherapy. Patients with previous radiotherapy or chemotherapy, or with another concurrent cancer, were excluded from the study. Pieces of surgical tissue measuring roughly 1-2.3 cm3 were kept in RNAlater solution and stored at -80 degrees C until use. The V and J segments used are TRBV6-5 and TRBJ2-7; a tentative D call is TRBD1 (6 bases match). This clonotype was obtained from a man aged 45 to 65 with non-small cell lung cancer. Material for sequencing was lung tumor tissue. The CDR3 reads CASSYPRQVEWSYEQYI. Read as DNA, the sequence is TGTGCCAGCAGTTACCCTCGACAGGTAGAATGGTCATACGAGCAGTACATC.